This record looks at one TCR beta chain sequence and its context. Its specific antigen is unknown. Per-base qualities were not stored, and no clone one base away is much larger. Each collaborating institution followed its own protocols to collect whole blood in K2EDTA tubes. For TCRbeta analysis, collaborator samples were shipped as frozen whole blood, as isolated PBMCs, or as DNA extracted from either sample type. Including the terminal cysteine and phenylalanine, the CDR3 comprises 13 residues. The retained sequence is limited to the CDR3, 39 bases, with the frame set at the first base. Taken from the germline V gene, the CDR1 and CDR2 loops are ENHRY and SYGVKD. Ends trimmed: V by 10 bases, J by 6 bases; bases unmatched to a gene: 5. TCRbeta CDR3 regions were amplified from genomic DNA by means of the immunoSEQ Assay, a bias-controlled multiplex PCR. From the authors' description of their analysis: The number of nucleated cells in each sample was estimated from the amplification of reference gene primers within the assay. To quantify the absolute abundance of each unique TCRbeta CDR3 rearrangement, sequence reads were collapsed and filtered. For each sample, productive Simpson clonality was calculated by taking the square root of Simpson's diversity index across productive rearrangements. The table comes from immuneACCESS by way of TCRdb, which keeps in-frame sequences with V and J called. Part of the clones is missing from these tables; in studies checked, under half for an unresolved V gene and the rest for unknown reasons. D and trimming come from the DNA, and the V and J calls and clone size come from that table. For this sample the table gives 210,000 or so clones, of which around 91% were detected only once. Approximately 0.64% of the sample lies in the top ten.

The data were taken from a study of blood T cell repertoires in COVID-19 (dated by TCRdb to 2020 to 2022). With regard to the full study: The collaborator samples originated in the United States, Italy and Spain and spanned the acute and convalescent phases of COVID-19. The prospective study material was composed of cDNA or gDNA derived from T cells, B-cell-depleted T cells, or PBMCs. Deeply sampled blood TCRbeta repertoires from subjects exposed to, actively infected with, or recovered from COVID-19 were included in the dataset. The samples were drawn from two sources: the first 160 participants of the ongoing ImmuneRACE study, and fewer than 1,500 subjects contributed by 6 global collaborators. HLA class I and class II types, where available, came from metadata supplied by the sample provider rather than from assay-based typing. The repertoires were released in a freely available public database meant as a resource for research on the immune response to SARS-CoV-2. A de-identified subject ID, COVID-19 status, age in years and sex were almost always included in the sample metadata.

Overall study outcomes, separate from this receptor: The quantity of clinical and demographic metadata differed by source and by participant and was supplied without curation.

This receptor chain uses TRBV10-3 and TRBJ2-1; 11 bases in the middle match TRBD2. The receptor was isolated from a man aged 50-59 years with acute or convalescent COVID-19. The sequenced sample was peripheral blood. The DNA reads TGTGCCACGGGACTAGCGGAAGGCAATGAGCAGTTCTTC. Translation gives CATGLAEGNEQFF.